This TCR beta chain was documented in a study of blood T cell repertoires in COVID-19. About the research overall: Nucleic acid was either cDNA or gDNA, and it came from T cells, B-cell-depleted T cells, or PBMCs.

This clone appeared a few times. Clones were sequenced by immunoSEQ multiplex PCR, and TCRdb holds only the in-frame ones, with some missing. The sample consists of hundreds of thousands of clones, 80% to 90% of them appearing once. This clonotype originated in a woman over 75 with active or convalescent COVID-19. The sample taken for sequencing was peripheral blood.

The DNA of the CDR3 is TGTGCCAGCAGCCGGGGCGGGGCAGCCTACGAGCAGTACTTC. It is translated as CASSRGGAAYEQYF. The genes are TRBV3-1 (or the pseudogene TRBV3-2) and TRBJ2-7, with D possibly being TRBD2 (6 bases). CDR1 and CDR2 from the germline V gene are LGHDT and YNNKEL (reference sequence). The V gene lost 4 bases and the J gene lost 2 bases, with 12 bases spanning the gap. CDR3 size: 14 residues.